Listed below are T cell receptor beta chains from one sample, sequenced in a study of human T cells and chemical hapten exposure. TCRdb used MiXCR to reprocess the RACE reads, holding one entry per CDR3 protein. The sample holds about 180,000 distinct CDR3 sequences, 30% seen once. Sequenced material: whole blood, taken in connection with sensitization to the hapten diphenylcyclopropenone (DPC). The receptors originated from a woman younger than 45 with alopecia areata. Some clones in this sample may be carry-over from other donors' samples. Each CDR3 is given with its conserved first and last residue. Fields, in order: CDR3 DNA, CDR3 protein, CDR3 length, clone size, J gene, D gene, V gene. The D gene is left open where the match is weak. Not every row has a clone size; where given, it reads once, few, many or a size class.

CDR3 DNA: TGTGCCATCAGCCCGGAGTCAGTGGATACGCAGTATTTT
CDR3 protein: CAISPESVDTQYF
CDR3 length: 13
clone size: few
J gene: TRBJ2-3
D gene: NA
V gene: TRBV10-3

CDR3 DNA: TGCGCCAGCAGCCAAGTCAGGACCACTGAAGCTTTCTTT
CDR3 protein: CASSQVRTTEAFF
CDR3 length: 13
clone size: many
J gene: TRBJ1-1
D gene: NA
V gene: TRBV4-3

CDR3 DNA: TGTGCCAGCAGTTACGGTCTAGGCACGAACATTCAGTACTTC
CDR3 protein: CASSYGLGTNIQYF
CDR3 length: 14
clone size: NA
J gene: TRBJ2-4
D gene: NA
V gene: TRBV6-5

CDR3 DNA: TGTGCCACCAGCAGGGCCGCAGGGGCCAACTATGGCTACACCTTC
CDR3 protein: CATSRAAGANYGYTF
CDR3 length: 15
clone size: NA
J gene: TRBJ1-2
D gene: NA
V gene: TRBV15

CDR3 DNA: TGCAGCGTTGCAAAACTAGCGATAAACAATGAGCAGTTCTTC
CDR3 protein: CSVAKLAINNEQFF
CDR3 length: 14
clone size: few
J gene: TRBJ2-1
D gene: TRBD2
V gene: TRBV29-1

CDR3 DNA: TGTGCCAGCAGCGTAGATCCAGGGGCCAACGAGCAGTACTTC
CDR3 protein: CASSVDPGANEQYF
CDR3 length: 14
clone size: few
J gene: TRBJ2-7
D gene: NA
V gene: TRBV9

CDR3 DNA: TGCGCCAGCAGCCTGGACCCGGGACAGGGTTTCTACGAGCAGTACTTC
CDR3 protein: CASSLDPGQGFYEQYF
CDR3 length: 16
clone size: few
J gene: TRBJ2-7
D gene: TRBD1
V gene: TRBV5-1

CDR3 DNA: TGCGCCAGCAGCCAAGAACGGAGCGGGGACGGATGGGAGACCCAGTACTTC
CDR3 protein: CASSQERSGDGWETQYF
CDR3 length: 17
clone size: few
J gene: TRBJ2-5
D gene: TRBD2
V gene: TRBV4-1

CDR3 DNA: TGTGCCAGCAATTTACAGGGGGAGTCAGATACGCAGTATTTT
CDR3 protein: CASNLQGESDTQYF
CDR3 length: 14
clone size: few
J gene: TRBJ2-3
D gene: TRBD1
V gene: TRBV27

CDR3 DNA: TGTGCCAGCAGCCCGGGACTGAACACCGGGGAGCTGTTTTTT
CDR3 protein: CASSPGLNTGELFF
CDR3 length: 14
clone size: NA
J gene: TRBJ2-2
D gene: NA
V gene: TRBV12-3/TRBV12-4

CDR3 DNA: TGTGCCAGCAGCCAAGACATAACTAGCGGGAGAGATGAGCAGTTCTTC
CDR3 protein: CASSQDITSGRDEQFF
CDR3 length: 16
clone size: NA
J gene: TRBJ2-1
D gene: TRBD2
V gene: TRBV3-1

CDR3 DNA: TGTGCCAGCAGCTGGACAGGGGACCAGCCCCAGCATTTT
CDR3 protein: CASSWTGDQPQHF
CDR3 length: 13
clone size: NA
J gene: TRBJ1-5
D gene: TRBD1
V gene: TRBV9

CDR3 DNA: TGTGCCAGCAGCTCCGGCTCTCTACTAGCGGGAGATTTGAGGGAGCTGTTTTTT
CDR3 protein: CASSSGSLLAGDLRELFF
CDR3 length: 18
clone size: NA
J gene: TRBJ2-2
D gene: TRBD2
V gene: TRBV11-2

CDR3 DNA: TGTGCCAGCAGTTCGGACAGGCTCTACACCTTC
CDR3 protein: CASSSDRLYTF
CDR3 length: 11
clone size: NA
J gene: TRBJ1-2
D gene: TRBD1
V gene: TRBV7-9

CDR3 DNA: TGTGCCACCGTATCCGGGCAGGGCTCCTACAATGAGCAGTTCTTC
CDR3 protein: CATVSGQGSYNEQFF
CDR3 length: 15
clone size: NA
J gene: TRBJ2-1
D gene: NA
V gene: TRBV24-1

CDR3 DNA: TGTGCCACCAGTGATAACCGGGACAGGTACAATGAGCAGTTCTTC
CDR3 protein: CATSDNRDRYNEQFF
CDR3 length: 15
clone size: NA
J gene: TRBJ2-1
D gene: TRBD1
V gene: TRBV24-1

CDR3 DNA: TGCGCCAGCAGCTTGGCACCGGTGGGTATCTACAATGAGCAGTTCTTC
CDR3 protein: CASSLAPVGIYNEQFF
CDR3 length: 16
clone size: NA
J gene: TRBJ2-1
D gene: NA
V gene: TRBV5-1

CDR3 DNA: TGCAGCGTTGTCCGGGGACAGGGCGACTATGGCTACACCTTC
CDR3 protein: CSVVRGQGDYGYTF
CDR3 length: 14
clone size: few
J gene: TRBJ1-2
D gene: TRBD1
V gene: TRBV29-1

CDR3 DNA: TGTGCCAGCAGCTTAATTGGGGTAACCGGGGAGCTGTTTTTT
CDR3 protein: CASSLIGVTGELFF
CDR3 length: 14
clone size: NA
J gene: TRBJ2-2
D gene: NA
V gene: TRBV11-2

CDR3 DNA: TGTGCCAGCAGTTCTCAAACAGGGATTCTGTCACCCCTCCACTTT
CDR3 protein: CASSSQTGILSPLHF
CDR3 length: 15
clone size: NA
J gene: TRBJ1-6
D gene: NA
V gene: TRBV12-3/TRBV12-4

CDR3 DNA: TGCGCCAGCAGCCAAGCCATCTCCTACGAGCAGTACTTC
CDR3 protein: CASSQAISYEQYF
CDR3 length: 13
clone size: few
J gene: TRBJ2-7
D gene: NA
V gene: TRBV4-3

CDR3 DNA: TGTGCCAGCAGCTTAGGTTCCCAGGCGGGGGGGCAGTGGGCAGATACGCAGTATTTT
CDR3 protein: CASSLGSQAGGQWADTQYF
CDR3 length: 19
clone size: NA
J gene: TRBJ2-3
D gene: TRBD2
V gene: TRBV7-8

CDR3 DNA: TGTGCCAGCAGCCTTGGGGAAACCCATCAGCCCCAGCATTTT
CDR3 protein: CASSLGETHQPQHF
CDR3 length: 14
clone size: few
J gene: TRBJ1-5
D gene: NA
V gene: TRBV3-1

CDR3 DNA: TGCGCCAGCAGTCAATCGGGGATTATGGGCAGGGATAGCAATCAGCCCCAGCATTTT
CDR3 protein: CASSQSGIMGRDSNQPQHF
CDR3 length: 19
clone size: few
J gene: TRBJ1-5
D gene: NA
V gene: TRBV23-1

CDR3 DNA: TGTGCCAGCAGCTTACCGGGAGGGTCCTTTGATACGCAGTATTTT
CDR3 protein: CASSLPGGSFDTQYF
CDR3 length: 15
clone size: few
J gene: TRBJ2-3
D gene: TRBD2
V gene: TRBV11-2

CDR3 DNA: TGTGCCAGCAGCTCACGTGCGAATAGCGGGACAAGGGAGCTGTTTTTT
CDR3 protein: CASSSRANSGTRELFF
CDR3 length: 16
clone size: NA
J gene: TRBJ2-2
D gene: TRBD2
V gene: TRBV11-2

CDR3 DNA: TGTGCCAGCAGCCAATCGGTGGCTCAGCCCCAGCATTTT
CDR3 protein: CASSQSVAQPQHF
CDR3 length: 13
clone size: NA
J gene: TRBJ1-5
D gene: NA
V gene: TRBV14

CDR3 DNA: TGTGCCACCGGGGAGGGTCCCGGGGAGCTGTTTTTT
CDR3 protein: CATGEGPGELFF
CDR3 length: 12
clone size: few
J gene: TRBJ2-2
D gene: TRBD2
V gene: TRBV28

CDR3 DNA: TGTGCCAGCAACCCAAATATAGGTACTGAAGCTTTCTTT
CDR3 protein: CASNPNIGTEAFF
CDR3 length: 13
clone size: NA
J gene: TRBJ1-1
D gene: NA
V gene: TRBV7-9

CDR3 DNA: TGTGCCAGCAGCCAGGGAAAAGTTGAAAAACTGTTTTTT
CDR3 protein: CASSQGKVEKLFF
CDR3 length: 13
clone size: few
J gene: TRBJ1-4
D gene: NA
V gene: TRBV4-2

CDR3 DNA: TGTGCCAGCTCACCCTGGACGGAAAAAAACATTCAGTACTTC
CDR3 protein: CASSPWTEKNIQYF
CDR3 length: 14
clone size: NA
J gene: TRBJ2-4
D gene: NA
V gene: TRBV18

CDR3 DNA: TGTGCCAGCAGTTCACGGGGATCTAACTATGGCTACACCTTC
CDR3 protein: CASSSRGSNYGYTF
CDR3 length: 14
clone size: NA
J gene: TRBJ1-2
D gene: NA
V gene: TRBV27

CDR3 DNA: TGTGCCAGCAGTTACTCGACGGGGGGTGCCAACGAGCAGTACTTC
CDR3 protein: CASSYSTGGANEQYF
CDR3 length: 15
clone size: few
J gene: TRBJ2-7
D gene: TRBD2
V gene: TRBV6-2/TRBV6-3

CDR3 DNA: TGTGCCAGCAGGAGGGGTGGCAATGAGCAGTTCTTC
CDR3 protein: CASRRGGNEQFF
CDR3 length: 12
clone size: NA
J gene: TRBJ2-1
D gene: NA
V gene: TRBV6-2/TRBV6-3

CDR3 DNA: TGTGCCGCCACGCCCGGGGCCGGCCGTGGTGCGCAAGAGACCCAGTACTTC
CDR3 protein: CAATPGAGRGAQETQYF
CDR3 length: 17
clone size: few
J gene: TRBJ2-5
D gene: NA
V gene: TRBV10-3

CDR3 DNA: TGCAGCGTTGGTGTGTCTGATGAGCAGTTCTTC
CDR3 protein: CSVGVSDEQFF
CDR3 length: 11
clone size: few
J gene: TRBJ2-1
D gene: NA
V gene: TRBV29-1

CDR3 DNA: TGTGCCACTCGACCCCCGACGGCCGGGGAGCTGTTTTTT
CDR3 protein: CATRPPTAGELFF
CDR3 length: 13
clone size: NA
J gene: TRBJ2-2
D gene: NA
V gene: TRBV12-5

CDR3 DNA: TGCAGTGCCCTTACCACTAGCGGGTCCTACAATGAGCAGTTCTTC
CDR3 protein: CSALTTSGSYNEQFF
CDR3 length: 15
clone size: NA
J gene: TRBJ2-1
D gene: TRBD2
V gene: TRBV20-1

CDR3 DNA: TGCGCCAGCAGCCAAGATATCGGGTTTGGTGGCTACACCTTC
CDR3 protein: CASSQDIGFGGYTF
CDR3 length: 14
clone size: few
J gene: TRBJ1-2
D gene: NA
V gene: TRBV4-3

CDR3 DNA: TGCAGTGCAGCCCCCACTAGCGCCAATGAGCAGTTCTTC
CDR3 protein: CSAAPTSANEQFF
CDR3 length: 13
clone size: NA
J gene: TRBJ2-1
D gene: TRBD2
V gene: TRBV20-1

CDR3 DNA: TGTGCCAGCAGTTACTCTGGGGGACAGCCCTACGAGCAGTACTTC
CDR3 protein: CASSYSGGQPYEQYF
CDR3 length: 15
clone size: NA
J gene: TRBJ2-7
D gene: TRBD1
V gene: TRBV6-5

CDR3 DNA: TGCAGCGTAGCTATATCAACAGGGAACAATCAGCCCCAGCATTTT
CDR3 protein: CSVAISTGNNQPQHF
CDR3 length: 15
clone size: few
J gene: TRBJ1-5
D gene: NA
V gene: TRBV29-1

CDR3 DNA: TGTGCCAGTAGGGGCCGAACCACAGATACGCAGTATTTT
CDR3 protein: CASRGRTTDTQYF
CDR3 length: 13
clone size: few
J gene: TRBJ2-3
D gene: NA
V gene: TRBV19

CDR3 DNA: TGTGCCAGCAGACAGGGGGCCTGGAATCAGCCCCAGCATTTT
CDR3 protein: CASRQGAWNQPQHF
CDR3 length: 14
clone size: NA
J gene: TRBJ1-5
D gene: TRBD1
V gene: TRBV6-5

CDR3 DNA: TGTGCCAGCAGCTTGTGGACTAGCGGTCCCGAGGGGGCAGATACGCAGTATTTT
CDR3 protein: CASSLWTSGPEGADTQYF
CDR3 length: 18
clone size: NA
J gene: TRBJ2-3
D gene: TRBD2
V gene: TRBV7-2

CDR3 DNA: TGTGCCAGCAGCCCGTCCGGGACTAGCTACTCCGAGCAGTACTTC
CDR3 protein: CASSPSGTSYSEQYF
CDR3 length: 15
clone size: few
J gene: TRBJ2-7
D gene: TRBD2
V gene: TRBV3-1

CDR3 DNA: TGCAGTGCCCCAGGACAGGGCGTGGATCAGCCCCAGCATTTT
CDR3 protein: CSAPGQGVDQPQHF
CDR3 length: 14
clone size: NA
J gene: TRBJ1-5
D gene: TRBD1
V gene: TRBV20-1

CDR3 DNA: TGCAGCGTCCCTCTGGCCGGGACTAGCGGGAGGGAGCACTTC
CDR3 protein: CSVPLAGTSGREHF
CDR3 length: 14
clone size: few
J gene: TRBJ2-7
D gene: TRBD2
V gene: TRBV29-1

CDR3 DNA: TGTGCCAGCAGCCTGGACCCAGTCTATGGCTACACCTTC
CDR3 protein: CASSLDPVYGYTF
CDR3 length: 13
clone size: NA
J gene: TRBJ1-2
D gene: NA
V gene: TRBV11-2

CDR3 DNA: TGCAGCGCGAACCGCAGACAGGGGGATGGCTACACCTTC
CDR3 protein: CSANRRQGDGYTF
CDR3 length: 13
clone size: NA
J gene: TRBJ1-2
D gene: TRBD1
V gene: TRBV29-1